The 17 T cell receptor beta chains below were found in one sample sequenced in a study of regulatory T cells in long-lasting Graves disease. Regarding time point: persistent/refractory GD, antithyroid drugs over 5 years with positive TRAb. RNA from PBMCs was the source of the TCR library. Arm-PCR of CDR3 regions with iRepertoire HTBI primers generated TCR beta libraries. TCRdb called the multiplex PCR reads again in MiXCR, with one record for every CDR3 protein. Of around 460,000 distinct CDR3 sequences in the sample, under 25% were seen once. The sample consisted of peripheral blood mononuclear cells (PBMCs), taken when the disease was refractory, from a patient treated with antithyroid drugs. The origin of the receptors is a female donor with Graves disease.

This clonotype was observed at least ten times. The chain carries TRBV3-1 and TRBJ2-7, with TRBD1 as a possible D gene (5 bases). The CDR3 length is 12 residues. Trimming shortened V by 6 bases and J by 6 bases, and 12 bases separated the two germline ends. The germline gives CDR1 LGHDT, CDR2 YNNKEL (reference sequence). CDR3: CASSLPQGEQYF. CDR3 nucleotide sequence: TGTGCCAGCAGTCTCCCCCAGGGCGAGCAGTACTTC.

This clonotype was counted ten times or more. V usage is TRBV25-1 and J usage is TRBJ2-7; 11 bases map to TRBD2. V was pared by 5 bases and J by 2 bases, with 5 bases of the junction left unmatched. The length of the CDR3 is 15 residues. The germline gives CDR1 MGHDK, CDR2 SYGVNS. CDR3 loop: CASSTGTSGTYEQYF. For the CDR3, the DNA is TGTGCCAGCAGTACCGGGACTAGCGGTACCTACGAGCAGTACTTC.

Only a few counts were recorded for this clonotype. The rearrangement uses TRBV20-1 and TRBJ1-2; D gene ambiguous. The ends were cut back, 0 bases at V and 0 bases at J, with 5 bases in the middle. The V gene's germline CDR1 is DFQATT and CDR2 SNEGSKA (reference sequence). The CDR3 has 13 residues. CDR3 region: CSARDTANYGYTF. The CDR3 DNA is TGCAGTGCTAGAGATACTGCTAACTATGGCTACACCTTC.

This clonotype was seen at least ten times. The chain uses TRBV6-2 or TRBV6-3 and TRBJ2-5; unclear D gene. Trimming removed 0 bases from V and 0 bases from J, with 14 bases in between. CDR3 length: 17 amino acids. Germline CDR1 and CDR2: MNHEY and SVGEGT. In nucleotides, the CDR3 is TGTGCCAGCAGTTACTCCGGTCAGTTGGAGAACCAAGAGACCCAGTACTTC. It yields the protein CASSYSGQLENQETQYF.

The rearrangement links TRBV19 to TRBJ1-2; D might be TRBD1 (5 bases). Trimming shortened V by 7 bases and J by 3 bases, and 9 bases separated the two germline ends. This CDR3 is built from 12 residues. CDR1 and CDR2 (germline): LNHDA, SQIVND (reference sequence). CDR3 region: CASTGAYYGYTF. The CDR3 DNA reads TGTGCCAGTACCGGGGCCTACTATGGCTACACCTTC.

This clonotype was observed at least ten times. This rearrangement joins TRBV28 to TRBJ2-7; TRBD1 is a possible D gene (6 bases). CDR3 length: 12 amino acids. V lost 7 bases and J 7 bases, leaving 14 bases between the germline ends. Looked up from germline, CDR1 is MDHEN and CDR2 is SYDVKM. In DNA form, the CDR3 reads TGTGCCAGCACGGTGGGGGCAGAAGAGCAGTACTTC. It translates to CASTVGAEEQYF.

Points on this clonotype: This may be a read error, as it is one base from a much larger clone. V gene TRBV27 combines with J gene TRBJ2-7; 10 nucleotides match TRBD1. V shed 6 bases, J shed 0 bases, and the junction held 11 bases outside the gene matches. Germline V gene sequence: CDR1 MNHEY, CDR2 SMNVEV (reference sequence). CDR3 size: 17 residues. CDR3 loop: CASRPMRGTGASYEQYF. The CDR3 DNA sequence: TGTGCCAGCAGGCCCATGAGGGGGACAGGGGCCTCCTACGAGCAGTACTTC.

This chain connects TRBV5-5 to TRBJ1-5; no clear D. V lost 0 bases and J 6 bases, leaving 10 bases between the germline ends. The CDR3 is 14 residues long. The germline V gene has CDR1 SGHKS and CDR2 YYEKEE (reference sequence). The DNA of the CDR3 is TGTGCCAGCAGCTTGGGGCTGCGCGGTCAGCCCCAGCATTTT. As protein: CASSLGLRGQPQHF. The variable domain in full, with the rest retrieved from reference TRBV5-5 and TRBJ1-5, is DAGVTQSPTHLIKTRGQQVTLRCSPISGHKSVSWYQQVLGQGPQFIFQYYEKEERGRGNFPDRFSARQFPNYSSELNVNALLLGDSALYLCASSLGLRGQPQHFGDGTRLSIL.

This clonotype was seen ten or more times. The gene calls are TRBV20-1 and TRBJ2-5; 9 nucleotides line up with TRBD1. Losses at the gene ends were 6 bases for V and 2 bases for J; bases not matched to a gene: 7. Per germline, CDR1 DFQATT and CDR2 SNEGSKA (reference sequence). This CDR3 is 14 amino acids long. CDR3: CSANPDRGQETQYF. CDR3 coding DNA: TGCAGTGCAAACCCCGACAGGGGGCAAGAGACCCAGTACTTC.

This clonotype occurred a few times. The chain combines TRBV29-1 with TRBJ1-1; 8 bases agree with TRBD1. The V segment lost 4 bases and the J segment 3 bases; nucleotides outside the gene matches: 4. The CDR3 loop spans 13 amino acids. CDR1 and CDR2 (germline): SQVTM, ANQGSEA. CDR3 sequence (DNA): TGCAGCGTTGGCGGACAGGGATACACTGAAGCTTTCTTT. Its protein product is CSVGGQGYTEAFF.

This clonotype showed up many times. CDR3 region: CASTHRAGGGNQPQHF. The CDR3 DNA sequence: TGTGCCAGCACTCACCGGGCAGGGGGCGGCAATCAGCCCCAGCATTTT. This sequence joins TRBV12-3 or TRBV12-4 and TRBJ1-5, with 8 nucleotides matching TRBD1. The CDR3 spans 16 residues. V was pared by 7 bases and J by 2 bases, with 10 bases of the junction left unmatched.

Ten or more counts support this clonotype. V gene TRBV28 combines with J gene TRBJ2-3, with TRBD1 matching 9 bases. CDR3 length equals 16 residues. The germline CDR1 and CDR2 sequences are MDHEN and SYDVKM. Unmatched junction bases numbered 6, after V lost 3 bases and J lost 2 bases. The CDR3 region has the DNA TGTGCCAGCAGTTTTGGGGGACAGGGTAACACAGATACGCAGTATTTT. Translated, it gives CASSFGGQGNTDTQYF.

The sample holds many counts of this clonotype. The chain joins TRBV12-3 or TRBV12-4 to TRBJ2-4, with unresolved D. The germline V and J ends were trimmed by 6 bases and 2 bases, with 17 bases remaining between them. The CDR3 has 16 amino acids. The CDR3 DNA is TGTGCCAGCAGACCTTCCCTTGGCGGACCCAAAAACATTCAGTACTTC. It is translated as CASRPSLGGPKNIQYF.

This rearrangement joins TRBV12-3 or TRBV12-4 to TRBJ2-2; D may be TRBD1 or TRBD2 (5 bases each). The CDR3 consists of 15 residues. With 8 bases removed from V and 4 bases from J, the gap between germline ends came to 17 bases. DNA for the CDR3: TGTGCCAGCGGGACGGCAGGACCCACCACCGGGGAGCTGTTTTTT. Its protein is CASGTAGPTTGELFF.

To note about this clonotype: A read error may produce the germline difference seen at one junction end. The V and J genes are TRBV20-1 and TRBJ2-5, with D possibly being TRBD1 (6 bases). Germline V CDR1 and CDR2: DFQATT, SNEGSKA (reference sequence). The CDR3 totals 15 residues. CDR3 nucleotide sequence: TGCAGTGCTAGCCCACAGGGAGCGTACCAAGAGACCCAGTACTTT. This sequence encodes CSASPQGAYQETQYF.

This clonotype was counted ten times or more. In DNA, the CDR3 is TGTGCCAGCAGTGAAAACATTCTCTACGGTGAAGCTTTCTTT. Protein: CASSENILYGEAFF. The chain is built from TRBV6-1 and TRBJ1-1; D call uncertain. In germline, CDR1 is MNHNS, CDR2 SASEGT. CDR3 size: 14 residues. V lost 2 bases, J lost 7 bases, and 14 bases lay in between.

There are a few counts of this clonotype. The CDR3 reads CASSFSGTSYSYEQYF. The CDR3, as DNA: TGTGCCAGCAGCTTCTCCGGGACTAGCTACTCCTACGAGCAGTACTTC. J is TRBJ2-7 and V is TRBV7-2; 9 bases are a match to TRBD2. Per germline, CDR1 SGHTA and CDR2 FQGNSA. This CDR3 is built from 16 residues. With 3 bases clipped from V and 0 bases from J, the junction kept 6 bases outside the gene matches. Full variable domain (outside the CDR3, taken from reference TRBV7-2 and TRBJ2-7): GAGVSQSPSNKVTEKGKDVELRCDPISGHTALYWYRQSLGQGLEFLIYFQGNSAPDKSGLPSDRFSAERTGGSVSTLTIQRTQQEDSAVYLCASSFSGTSYSYEQYFGPGTRLTVT.